This TCR beta chain was identified in a study of tumor and adjacent non-tumor tissue in lung cancer. For the study at large: The cohort had approximately 13 adenocarcinoma, a couple of squamous cell and 1 small cell patients.

This clonotype was detected many times. Antigen specificity is unknown. The CDR3 runs to 15 residues. Germline loops: CDR1 MNHNS, CDR2 SASEGT. Germline trimming cut 3 bases from V and 0 bases from J; bases unmatched to any gene: 5. Study results and caveats: Shorter survival was associated with higher TCR diversity in tumors.

The template was RNA from unsorted bulk tissue. This non-tumor lung sample came from over 3 cm beyond the tumor edge. Three rounds of nested PCR, following a modified ARM-PCR protocol, produced the TCRbeta library. TCRdb independently ran MiXCR on the multiplex PCR reads; one entry per CDR3 protein. The data show approximately 100,000 distinct CDR3 sequences, more than 55% seen once. The chain employs TRBV6-1 and TRBJ2-7, with 7 bases that match TRBD2. Sequencing input: distant non-tumor lung tissue. This TCR was recovered from a man aged 30 to 45 with non-small cell lung cancer. The CDR3 reads CASSEYGGSSYEQYF. The CDR3 nucleotides read TGTGCCAGCAGTGAGTACGGCGGGAGCTCCTACGAGCAGTACTTC.